This TCR beta chain was obtained from a study of T cell responses to AZD1222 COVID-19 vaccine (dated by TCRdb to 2020 to 2023). General notes on the study: TCR sequencing was performed for roughly 250 trial participants, of whom 200 to 210 were given two doses of AZD1222 and about 25 were given two doses of MenACWY control vaccine. Trial participants were enrolled by age into subgroups of 18-55, 56-69 and 70-plus years, and around 150, 28 and 57 TCR-sequenced participants, respectively, were included in these subgroups. Results the study describes overall, beyond this receptor: Participants were mostly white British, with more females than males. The authors suggested clonal diversity may have been underestimated. Conclusions about previously exposed vaccinees are limited because only 6 or 7 AZD1222 recipients were SARS-CoV-2 seropositive at baseline. In the small 56-69-year group, the increase in depth fell short of significance, most likely because of low power. Reportedly, almost half of the unique spike-specific TCRs recognized epitopes lying outside the regions that are mutated in the B.1.351 and B.1.1.7 variants. The whole spike protein was spanned by vaccine-associated CD4 TCRs, and dominant responses were seen in regions 160-218 and 743-854. Spike-specific TCR breadth and depth rose significantly after two AZD1222 doses compared with day 0 and with MenACWY recipients. Because no samples from the day 14 peak response were available, repertoires could be characterized only after the peak T cell response.

The CDR3 regions of human TCRbeta chains were analyzed by immunosequencing. On the study's bioinformatics: TCRs in the repertoires were compared against a reference library of SARS-CoV-2-specific TCRs that had been generated with the MIRA antigen-specificity platform. Breadth meant the fraction of unique TCRs that were SARS-CoV-2-associated, whereas depth meant the fraction of total T cells that were SARS-CoV-2-associated. Using the MIRA data, every spike-specific TCR was mapped to the spike region that the TCR reacted to and assigned to either a CD4 or a CD8 class. Log10-transformed breadth and depth values were compared by one-way ANOVA with Sidak's multiple comparisons tests. The clones in this table, taken by TCRdb from immuneACCESS, are in-frame only. Not every clone is retained; where verified, under half of the shortfall comes from an unresolved V gene, and the cause of the rest is unknown. D and trimming come from the DNA, and the V and J calls and clone size come from that table. The sample includes roughly 150,000 clones, with about 89% observed a single time. Jointly, the top ten make up roughly 1.3% of the sample.

The time point label on this specimen signifies: about 28 days (+/-7) after the second vaccine dose. AZD1222 recipients whose second dose came at about 4 weeks and those whose second dose came at about 12 weeks were combined into one group, since spike-specific TCR depth and breadth did not differ between the two schedules. The vaccinee samples were drawn from two UK trials, COV001 and COV002, one of which was a single-blind randomized controlled phase 2/3 trial testing AZD1222 (ChAdOx1 nCoV-19) in healthy adults. Trial participant PBMC samples were collected at day 0 and day 28 after the second dose for TCRbeta chain sequencing. Counted from cysteine to phenylalanine, this CDR3 has 13 amino acids. The CDR3 DNA has 39 bases and is translated from base 1. V gives up 4 bases and J gives up 4 bases, and the segment between their germline ends measures 10 bases. With respect to this clone: What antigen it recognizes has not been identified. Base qualities are not provided; no much larger clone lies one nucleotide away.

The material sequenced was peripheral blood, taken 28 days after the second AZD1222 dose. The receptor was derived from an adult who received the AZD1222 COVID-19 vaccine. Recombination connected TRBV12-3 or TRBV12-4 to TRBJ1-2; TRBD1 could be the D gene, as 6 bases match. Read as DNA, the sequence is TGTGCCAGCAGTTCAACAGGGCTCTATGGCTACACCTTC. The translation is CASSSTGLYGYTF.